The 23 T cell receptor beta chains presented below share a single source sample, sequenced in a study of neurological immune-mediated disorders. TCRdb fed the 5' RACE reads into MiXCR, producing one record per CDR3 protein. The sample gives 44,000 or so distinct CDR3 sequences, just under 6.5% of which show up once; roughly 0.5% is in the top ten. The source material was CD4+ T cells from blood. The receptors here all came from a woman aged 40-49 years in good health.

This clonotype was observed at least ten times. The chain couples TRBV15 to TRBJ2-5; the D is unclear. The CDR3 runs to 14 residues. In germline, CDR1 is LNHNV, CDR2 YYDKDF (reference sequence). With 8 bases removed from V and 3 bases from J, the gap between germline ends came to 16 bases. This chain's CDR3 is CATSQNGRKETQYF. The CDR3 DNA sequence: TGTGCCACCTCCCAGAATGGCAGAAAAGAGACCCAGTACTTC.

This clonotype was counted many times. The V and J genes are TRBV6-2 or TRBV6-3 and TRBJ2-7; TRBD2 matches at 8 bases. V gave up 3 bases and J gave up 6 bases; unmatched junction bases: 4. Germline lookup yields CDR1 MNHEY and CDR2 SVGEGT. The CDR3 totals 13 residues. As DNA, the CDR3 is TGTGCCAGCAGTTATTTTGCGGGAGGCGAGCAGTACTTC. Translating gives CASSYFAGGEQYF.

This clonotype was seen ten or more times. The chain uses TRBV27 and TRBJ1-1; D ambiguous. The CDR3 covers 15 residues. The germline gives CDR1 MNHEY, CDR2 SMNVEV (reference sequence). The V end lost 5 bases, the J end lost 1 base, and 14 bases lay between the germline ends. The CDR3 region is CASSRNRLPNTEAFF. CDR3 bases: TGTGCCAGCAGTAGAAACAGATTACCGAACACTGAAGCTTTCTTT.

This clonotype was seen many times. This chain joins TRBV12-3 or TRBV12-4 and TRBJ2-7, with 8 bases fitting TRBD2. The J segment lost 2 bases and the V segment lost 5 bases, leaving 5 bases of the junction unmatched. The CDR3 runs 14 residues. CDR3 in amino acids: CASSPREGTYEQYF. CDR3 nucleotides: TGTGCCAGCAGTCCCCGGGAGGGTACCTACGAGCAGTACTTC.

This clonotype has at least ten counts. The CDR3 reads CASSFERQGVGPYEQYF. Here the CDR3 DNA reads TGCGCCAGCAGCTTTGAGCGACAGGGTGTAGGTCCATACGAGCAGTACTTC. This sequence joins TRBV5-1 and TRBJ2-7; TRBD1 matches at 7 bases. The CDR3 is made up of 17 amino acids. Trimming took 2 bases from V and 4 from J; bases not matched to a gene: 15. Germline V lookup: CDR1 SGHRS, CDR2 YFSETQ. Full variable domain (rest looked up from reference TRBV5-1 and TRBJ2-7): KAGVTQTPRYLIKTRGQQVTLSCSPISGHRSVSWYQQTPGQGLQFLFEYFSETQRNKGNFPGRFSGRQFSNSRSEMNVSTLELGDSALYLCASSFERQGVGPYEQYFGPGTRLTVT.

This clonotype was seen a handful of times. V is TRBV28 and J is TRBJ2-7, with TRBD1 matching over 8 bases. The CDR3 is 16 residues long. V shed 2 bases and J 3 bases; nucleotides not matched to a gene: 9. Germline-derived CDR1 and CDR2 are MDHEN and SYDVKM. The CDR3 DNA reads as TGTGCCAGCAGTTTACCCAAGGACAGGGTAGGCTACGAGCAGTACTTC. Its protein product is CASSLPKDRVGYEQYF.

Ten or more counts support this clonotype. The chain has TRBV5-1 and TRBJ2-7; D assignment may be TRBD1 or TRBD2 (6 bases each). This CDR3 is built from 13 residues. In germline, CDR1 is SGHRS, CDR2 YFSETQ. The V and J ends lost 1 base and 7 bases respectively, with 12 bases between them. CDR3 bases: TGCGCCAGCAGCTTGCCGGGGGCGGGGGAGCAGTACTTC. Protein sequence: CASSLPGAGEQYF.

J is TRBJ2-2 and V is TRBV28; 12 nucleotides align to TRBD2. The V segment lost 5 bases and the J segment 4 bases; nucleotides outside the gene matches: 5. The CDR3 has 16 amino acids. Germline CDR1 is MDHEN and CDR2 is SYDVKM. CDR3 in amino acids: CASSRGLAGRTGELFF. In nucleotides, the CDR3 is TGTGCCAGCAGTCGAGGACTAGCGGGACGCACCGGGGAGCTGTTTTTT. The variable domain in full, with the rest retrieved from reference TRBV28 and TRBJ2-2, is DVKVTQSSRYLVKRTGEKVFLECVQDMDHENMFWYRQDPGLGLRLIYFSYDVKMKEKGDIPEGYSVSREKKERFSLILESASTNQTSMYLCASSRGLAGRTGELFFGEGSRLTVL.

This clonotype was seen repeatedly, ten times or more. This chain joins TRBV9 and TRBJ2-5, with TRBD2 matching over 7 bases. Germline CDR1 reads SGDLS; CDR2 reads YYNGEE. The CDR3 runs to 16 residues. The V segment lost 0 bases and the J segment 2 bases; nucleotides outside the gene matches: 7. The CDR3 spells CASSVEPSGLQETQYF. CDR3 DNA sequence: TGTGCCAGCAGCGTAGAGCCTAGCGGACTACAAGAGACCCAGTACTTC.

There are many counts of this clonotype. The J gene is TRBJ1-6, the V gene TRBV20-1, with D perhaps matching TRBD1 (5 bases). Deletions cut 6 bases from V and 10 bases from J, with 19 bases between. The CDR3 contains 14 residues. The germline CDR1 and CDR2 sequences are DFQATT and SNEGSKA (reference sequence). CDR3 in amino acids: CSAGTGWEESPLHF. DNA for the CDR3: TGCAGTGCAGGGACGGGTTGGGAAGAGTCACCCCTCCACTTT.

This clonotype was counted many times. This sequence joins TRBV11-2 and TRBJ2-3, with TRBD2 identical over 7 bases. Germline V gene sequence: CDR1 SGHAT, CDR2 FQNNGV. V shed 2 bases and J 1 base; nucleotides not matched to a gene: 3. CDR3 size: 15 residues. The DNA for the CDR3 is TGTGCCAGCAGCTTAAGGGACTACCGCACAGATACGCAGTATTTT. It yields the protein CASSLRDYRTDTQYF.

Relative to its sample, this clonotype is medium-sized. This chain connects TRBV20-1 to TRBJ2-1; possibly TRBD1 for D (6 bases). The CDR3 is made up of 13 amino acids. V lost 6 bases and J lost 5, with 14 bases in between. Germline CDR1 is DFQATT and CDR2 is SNEGSKA (reference sequence). CDR3 nucleotides: TGCAGTGCCCTCGGACAGCCGAACAATGAGCAGTTCTTC. Translation gives CSALGQPNNEQFF.

This clonotype has ten or more counts. The chain recombines TRBV20-1 with TRBJ2-1; perhaps D is TRBD1 or TRBD2 (5 bases each). V lost 6 bases and J lost 6, with 15 bases in between. Germline assignment: CDR1 DFQATT and CDR2 SNEGSKA (reference sequence). The CDR3 sequence is 13 residues long. Here the CDR3 reads CSASGPGTNEQFF. DNA for the CDR3: TGCAGTGCCTCCGGCCCGGGGACCAATGAGCAGTTCTTC.

This clonotype was seen at least ten times. The genes are TRBV7-2 and TRBJ2-5; TRBD2 matches 8 bases. Germline V gene sequence: CDR1 SGHTA, CDR2 FQGNSA. The CDR3 extends over 16 amino acids. After removal of 1 base from V and 1 base from J, the junction contained 5 bases not matched to a gene. The CDR3: CASSLGIREGQETQYF. In DNA, the CDR3 is TGTGCCAGCAGCTTAGGGATCCGGGAGGGCCAAGAGACCCAGTACTTC.

This clonotype was counted between two and nine times. The V and J genes are TRBV4-2 and TRBJ1-1, with a possible D match to TRBD1 (5 bases). This CDR3 spans 15 amino acids. Trimming pared 0 bases from V and 0 bases from J, leaving 8 bases between. Germline CDR1 is LGHNA and CDR2 is YNFKEQ. The CDR3 DNA reads TGTGCCAGCAGCCAAGAGGCAGGGATGAACACTGAAGCTTTCTTT. Residues: CASSQEAGMNTEAFF.

This clonotype was picked up many times. The chain has TRBV10-3 and TRBJ1-5; D is unresolved. CDR3 size: 15 residues. V was trimmed by 3 bases and J by 5 bases, leaving 14 bases between them. CDR1 is ENHRY and CDR2 is SYGVKD in the germline V gene. CDR3 sequence (DNA): TGTGCCATCAGTGAAAGACGACAAGCCGATCAGCCCCAGCATTTT. It specifies CAISERRQADQPQHF.

This clonotype has a count of ten or more. V and J are TRBV7-3 and TRBJ2-3; no clear D. Germline V CDR1 and CDR2: SGHTA, FQGTGA. CDR3 length equals 14 residues. The V gene lost 0 bases and the J gene lost 2 bases, with 6 bases spanning the gap. The CDR3 reads CASSLTGPTDTQYF. The CDR3 coding sequence is TGTGCCAGCAGCTTAACGGGCCCCACAGATACGCAGTATTTT.

In this sample, this clonotype turned up many times. This rearrangement joins TRBV7-9 to TRBJ2-5, with 7 bases lining up with TRBD2. This CDR3 has 14 amino acids. J lost 2 bases, V lost 8 bases, and 8 bases had no gene match. CDR1 SEHNR and CDR2 FQNEAQ come from the germline V gene (reference sequence). CDR3 bases: TGTGCCAGCCAAGGCGGGAGTGAACAAGAGACCCAGTACTTC. This gives the protein CASQGGSEQETQYF.

There are many counts of this clonotype. The CDR3 DNA reads TGCAGTGCTTCCCCGGCGGGGGGGCGCATCGATGAGCAGTTCTTC. Its translation: CSASPAGGRIDEQFF. J is TRBJ2-1 and V is TRBV20-1, with 9 bases matching TRBD2. This CDR3 has 15 amino acids. Germline V gene data show CDR1 as DFQATT and CDR2 as SNEGSKA (reference sequence). The V segment lost 5 bases and the J segment 8 bases; nucleotides outside the gene matches: 13.

This clonotype was recorded at least ten times. The chain employs TRBV27 and TRBJ1-2, with no clear D. CDR1 is MNHEY and CDR2 is SMNVEV in the germline V gene (reference sequence). Trimming removed 3 bases from V and 4 bases from J, with 15 bases in between. The CDR3 has 15 residues. Here the CDR3 reads CASSFKGERSYGYTF. In nucleotides, the CDR3 is TGTGCCAGCAGTTTCAAGGGAGAGCGATCCTATGGCTACACCTTC.

This clonotype has ten or more counts. The chain couples TRBV3-1 to TRBJ2-3; 9 bases line up with TRBD2. The CDR3 has 16 amino acids. Germline CDR1 reads LGHDT; CDR2 reads YNNKEL (reference sequence). J lost 4 bases, V lost 3 bases, and 8 bases had no gene match. CDR3 protein: CASSHLLAGSPDTQYF. In DNA form, the CDR3 reads TGTGCCAGCAGCCATTTGCTAGCGGGATCCCCAGATACGCAGTATTTT.

This clonotype was detected many times. The chain joins TRBV20-1 to TRBJ2-1; TRBD2 agrees at 16 bases. Germline V gives CDR1 DFQATT, CDR2 SNEGSKA (reference sequence). Unmatched junction bases numbered 4, after V lost 2 bases and J lost 6 bases. This CDR3 region has 16 residues. The CDR3 coding sequence is TGCAGTGCTAGATGGGGGACTAGCGGGAGGGGCAATGAGCAGTTCTTC. It codes for CSARWGTSGRGNEQFF.

This clonotype was found many times. The rearrangement links TRBV3-1 to TRBJ2-5; D is perhaps TRBD2 (5 bases). Trimming cost V 0 bases and J 5 bases, with 13 bases left between them. Germline V gene lookup returns CDR1 LGHDT and CDR2 YNNKEL (reference sequence). The CDR3 runs 15 residues. The CDR3 sequence is CASSQDHVREETQYF. CDR3 coding DNA: TGTGCCAGCAGCCAAGATCATGTGAGGGAGGAGACCCAGTACTTC.